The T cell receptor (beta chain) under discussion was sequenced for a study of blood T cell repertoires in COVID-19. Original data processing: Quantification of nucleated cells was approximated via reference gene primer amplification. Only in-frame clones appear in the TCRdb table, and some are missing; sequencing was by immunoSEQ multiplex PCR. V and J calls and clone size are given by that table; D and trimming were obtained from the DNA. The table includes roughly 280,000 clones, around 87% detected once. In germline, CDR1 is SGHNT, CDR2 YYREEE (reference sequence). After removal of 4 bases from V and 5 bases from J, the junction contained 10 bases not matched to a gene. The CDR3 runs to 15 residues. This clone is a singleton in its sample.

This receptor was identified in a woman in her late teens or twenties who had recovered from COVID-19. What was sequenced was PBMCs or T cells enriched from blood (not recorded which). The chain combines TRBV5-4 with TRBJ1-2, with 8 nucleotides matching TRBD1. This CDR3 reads CASSVDRGNEYGYTF. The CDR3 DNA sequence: TGTGCCAGCAGCGTTGACAGGGGAAATGAATATGGCTACACCTTC.